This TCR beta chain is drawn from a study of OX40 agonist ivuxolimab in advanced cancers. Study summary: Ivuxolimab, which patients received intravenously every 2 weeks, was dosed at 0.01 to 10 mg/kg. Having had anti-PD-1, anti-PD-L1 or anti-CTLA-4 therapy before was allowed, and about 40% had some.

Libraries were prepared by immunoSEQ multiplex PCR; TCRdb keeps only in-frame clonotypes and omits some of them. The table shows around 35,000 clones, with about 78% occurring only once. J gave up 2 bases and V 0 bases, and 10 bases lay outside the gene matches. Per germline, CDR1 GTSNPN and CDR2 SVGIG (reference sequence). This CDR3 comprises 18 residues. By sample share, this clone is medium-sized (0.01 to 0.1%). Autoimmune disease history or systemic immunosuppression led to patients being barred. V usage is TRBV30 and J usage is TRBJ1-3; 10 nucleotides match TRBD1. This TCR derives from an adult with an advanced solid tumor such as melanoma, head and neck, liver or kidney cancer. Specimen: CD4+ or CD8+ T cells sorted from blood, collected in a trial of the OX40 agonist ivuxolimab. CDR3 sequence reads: CAWSVRWRDRGTGNTIYF. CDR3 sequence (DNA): TGTGCCTGGAGTGTACGGTGGCGGGACAGGGGAACTGGAAACACCATATATTTT.